A selection of T cell receptor beta chains follows, all from one sample in a study of cytomegalovirus exposure and HLA in healthy donors. Clones were read by immunoSEQ multiplex PCR, and TCRdb kept only the in-frame ones, dropping some. This sample's clone table lists around 130,000 clones. Sequences were obtained from PBMCs. These receptors all come from a woman aged 55-70 years in good health and CMV-seronegative. CDR3s include the opening cysteine and the closing phenylalanine or tryptophan. The D gene is left open where the match is weak.

d_gene | j_gene | v_gene | CDR3aa | CDR3nt
NA | TRBJ2-6 | TRBV11-2 | CASSHTEGNVLTF | TGTGCCAGCAGCCATACGGAGGGCAACGTCCTGACTTTC
TRBD2 | TRBJ2-7 | TRBV27 | CASSSGASGTYEQYF | TGTGCCAGCAGTTCCGGGGCTAGCGGAACCTACGAGCAGTACTTC
TRBD1 | TRBJ1-2 | TRBV7-9 | CASMSGTVYGYTF | TGTGCCAGCATGTCGGGGACAGTCTATGGCTACACCTTC
TRBD1 | TRBJ1-1 | TRBV28 | CASSRTGGMKYTEAFF | TGTGCCAGCAGTAGGACAGGGGGCATGAAATACACTGAAGCTTTCTTT
NA | TRBJ2-7 | TRBV18 | CASSPETSSYEQYF | TGTGCCAGCTCACCAGAAACAAGCTCCTACGAGCAGTACTTC
TRBD2 | TRBJ2-3 | TRBV7-9 | CASSEGTSGDTQYF | TGTGCCAGCAGCGAAGGGACTAGCGGTGATACGCAGTATTTT
NA | TRBJ2-7 | TRBV28 | CASSLVQGNSEQYF | TGTGCCAGCAGTTTGGTTCAGGGTAACAGCGAGCAGTACTTC
TRBD2 | TRBJ2-7 | TRBV5-1 | CASSLDLAGVDEQYF | TGCGCCAGCAGCTTGGACCTAGCGGGGGTCGATGAGCAGTACTTC
NA | TRBJ1-5 | TRBV5-1 | CASSLGQASNQPQHF | TGCGCCAGCAGCTTGGGCCAGGCGAGCAATCAGCCCCAGCATTTT
NA | TRBJ2-7 | TRBV28 | CASSFDVLEGGNEQYF | TGTGCCAGCAGTTTTGATGTCCTCGAGGGTGGAAACGAGCAGTACTTC
TRBD1 | TRBJ1-1 | TRBV6-5 | CASRQGQVGTEAFF | TGTGCCAGCAGGCAGGGACAGGTGGGCACTGAAGCTTTCTTT
NA | TRBJ1-5 | TRBV9 | CASSVGQNQPQHF | TGTGCCAGCAGCGTAGGACAGAATCAGCCCCAGCATTTT
TRBD1 | TRBJ2-5 | TRBV18 | CASSGQGEETQYF | TGTGCCAGCTCCGGACAGGGGGAAGAGACCCAGTACTTC
NA | TRBJ1-1 | TRBV19 | CASGVTEAFF | TGTGCCTCGGGGGTGACTGAAGCTTTCTTT
NA | TRBJ1-2 | TRBV28 | CASRLTGGYGYTF | TGTGCCAGCAGGTTGACAGGTGGTTATGGCTACACCTTC
NA | TRBJ1-1 | TRBV9 | CASSFGGTPSTEAFF | TGTGCCAGCAGCTTTGGCGGGACTCCGTCCACTGAAGCTTTCTTT
NA | TRBJ2-7 | TRBV6-5 | CASSYSGGDGYEQYF | TGTGCCAGCAGTTACTCCGGGGGAGACGGATACGAGCAGTACTTC
NA | TRBJ2-7 | TRBV11-2 | CASSHVSVAYEQYF | TGTGCCAGCAGCCACGTGAGTGTAGCCTACGAGCAGTACTTC
NA | TRBJ1-3 | TRBV5-6 | CASSPRSYSGNTIYF | TGTGCCAGCAGCCCCCGTTCCTACTCTGGAAACACCATATATTTT
NA | TRBJ2-3 | TRBV28 | CASSYRLADTQYF | TGTGCCAGCAGTTACAGACTAGCAGATACGCAGTATTTT
TRBD1 | TRBJ2-5 | TRBV28 | CASSQSTGNQETQYF | TGTGCCAGCAGTCAATCGACAGGGAATCAAGAGACCCAGTACTTC
NA | TRBJ1-5 | TRBV15 | CATSRAGGRQPQHF | TGTGCCACCAGCAGAGCGGGGGGCCGGCAGCCCCAGCATTTT
TRBD1 | TRBJ1-3 | TRBV7-9 | CASSWDRALAGNTIYF | TGTGCCAGCAGCTGGGACAGGGCATTAGCTGGAAACACCATATATTTT
TRBD1 | TRBJ2-7 | TRBV6-6 | CASSHGGTDSYEQYF | TGTGCCAGCAGCCATGGTGGGACAGACTCCTACGAGCAGTACTTC
NA | TRBJ2-1 | TRBV30 | CAWKPWYGEQFF | TGTGCCTGGAAGCCGTGGTATGGTGAGCAGTTCTTC
NA | TRBJ2-1 | TRBV28 | CATLPGGNEQFF | TGTGCCACCCTGCCCGGGGGAAATGAGCAGTTCTTC
TRBD1 | TRBJ2-7 | TRBV27 | CASSTGETYEQYF | TGTGCCAGCAGCACAGGGGAGACCTACGAGCAGTACTTC
TRBD1 | TRBJ1-4 | TRBV4-1 | CASSLTTGDVEKLFF | TGCGCCAGCAGCCTGACGACAGGGGACGTTGAAAAACTGTTTTTT
TRBD2 | TRBJ2-1 | TRBV19 | CASSKTSGRLNEQFF | TGTGCCAGTAGTAAGACAAGCGGGAGACTAAATGAGCAGTTCTTC
NA | TRBJ2-2 | TRBV7-9 | CASSLAGQGRNTGELFF | TGTGCCAGCAGCTTAGCGGGGCAGGGGCGAAACACCGGGGAGCTGTTTTTT
TRBD1 | TRBJ1-2 | TRBV5-1 | CASSLASGGSGYTF | TGCGCCAGCAGCTTGGCATCAGGGGGCAGTGGCTACACCTTC
NA | TRBJ1-1 | TRBV5-1 | CASSPSSFSVSTEAFF | TGCGCCAGCAGCCCGAGTTCTTTTAGTGTAAGCACTGAAGCTTTCTTT
TRBD1 | TRBJ1-3 | TRBV4-1 | CASSRSPGQGGDTIYF | TGCGCCAGCAGCCGCTCCCCGGGACAGGGGGGCGACACCATATATTTT
NA | TRBJ2-1 | TRBV10-2 | CASRRDNSEQFF | TGCGCCAGCAGGAGGGACAACAGTGAGCAGTTCTTC
NA | TRBJ1-2 | TRBV29-1 | CSVTTGTPNYGYTF | TGCAGCGTGACGACAGGAACTCCTAACTATGGCTACACCTTC
NA | TRBJ1-2 | TRBV27 | CASSPHNYGYTF | TGTGCCAGCAGTCCACATAACTATGGCTACACCTTC
TRBD2 | TRBJ2-7 | TRBV5-4 | CASSSGLAGDEQYF | TGTGCCAGCAGCTCAGGACTAGCGGGAGACGAGCAGTACTTC
NA | TRBJ2-7 | TRBV2 | CASSEVGPTPLEQYF | TGTGCCAGCAGTGAGGTTGGGCCTACCCCCCTCGAGCAGTACTTC